These 21 T cell receptor beta chains came from one sample sequenced in a study of tumor and adjacent non-tumor tissue in lung cancer. Three rounds of nested PCR, following a modified ARM-PCR protocol, produced the TCRbeta library. TCRdb called the multiplex PCR reads again in MiXCR, with one record for every CDR3 protein. The sample yields around 74,000 distinct CDR3 sequences, 55% to 70% seen once. RNA was extracted from bulk tissue without any cell sorting. The sample comprised lung tumor tissue. The receptor source for this set is a woman in her 70s with non-small cell lung cancer.

By share, this clonotype ranks as medium-sized (0.01 to 0.1%). This chain joins TRBV11-3 and TRBJ2-3; the D call may be TRBD1 or TRBD2 (5 bases each). CDR3 size: 15 residues. The V end lost 5 bases, the J end lost 0 bases, and 12 bases lay between the germline ends. Per germline, CDR1 SGHNT and CDR2 YENEEA. This CDR3 reads CASSHRRGSTDTQYF. DNA for the CDR3: TGTGCCAGCAGCCACCGACGGGGCAGCACAGATACGCAGTATTTT.

The chain couples TRBV6-1 to TRBJ2-7; 13 bases are a match to TRBD2. The germline V gene encodes CDR1 MNHNS and CDR2 SASEGT. Trimming took 11 bases from V and 0 from J; bases not matched to a gene: 13. This CDR3 is 17 amino acids long. The CDR3 spells CADSSGLAGVISYEQYF. The CDR3 nucleotides read TGTGCCGACAGTTCCGGACTAGCGGGAGTCATCTCCTACGAGCAGTACTTC.

As for this clonotype: This likely comes from a read error, as the CDR3 has no conserved phenylalanine or tryptophan at its end. The chain employs TRBV6-5 and TRBJ2-5; 7 bases fit TRBD1. The CDR3 runs to 13 residues. The J segment lost 4 bases and the V segment lost 8 bases, leaving 7 bases of the junction unmatched. The germline V gene has CDR1 MNHEY and CDR2 SVGAGI. CDR3 region: CASCKTGSETQYS. The CDR3 DNA is TGTGCCAGCTGCAAGACAGGGTCAGAGACCCAGTACTCC.

Details on this clonotype: This likely comes from a read error, as the CDR3 has no conserved phenylalanine or tryptophan at its end. The DNA is omitted, as the CDR3 cannot be located on it reliably, and the CDR3 follows TCRdb's listing. The chain has TRBV21-1 and TRBJ2-7; the table names TRBD1, a call not compared with the DNA. TRBV21-1 is a documented pseudogene. The CDR3 has 14 amino acids, counting both end residues. The CDR3 sequence: CASSSPAWEHEQYL.

About this clonotype itself: Without the conserved terminal phenylalanine or tryptophan, this CDR3 likely stems from a read error. The chain carries TRBV6-1 and TRBJ1-2; 7 bases agree with TRBD1. Germline CDR1 is MNHNS and CDR2 is SASEGT. There are 13 residues in the CDR3. The CDR3 loop is CASSNTGVGAYTL. DNA of the CDR3: TGTGCGAGCAGTAATACAGGGGTTGGCGCCTACACCCTC.

On this clonotype: Germline is not matched at one junction end, which may reflect a read error. The V call is TRBV20-1, the J call TRBJ1-2, with TRBD1 as a possible D gene (6 bases). The CDR3 has 14 amino acids. Per germline, CDR1 DFQATT and CDR2 SNEGSKA (reference sequence). CDR3 sequence (DNA): TGCAGTGCTAGAGCGGACAGTATTAACTATGGCTCCACCTTC. Translation gives CSARADSINYGSTF.

This clonotype was counted many times. The CDR3 reads CASSFSGINEQFF. The CDR3 DNA reads as TGTGCCAGTAGTTTCTCGGGGATCAATGAGCAGTTCTTC. The chain joins TRBV19 to TRBJ2-1, with D maybe TRBD2 (5 bases). Germline lookup yields CDR1 LNHDA and CDR2 SQIVND (reference sequence). This CDR3 spans 13 amino acids. The V and J ends lost 5 bases and 6 bases respectively, with 11 bases between them.

The rearrangement joins TRBV29-1 to TRBJ2-7; TRBD1 might be the D (6 bases). The V end lost 6 bases, the J end lost 0 bases, and 21 bases lay between the germline ends. Germline CDR1 and CDR2: SQVTM and ANQGSEA. The CDR3 runs 16 residues. CDR3 DNA sequence: TGCAGCGTCGACGACTCCGGGACAAGCAGCTCCTACGAGCAGTACTTC. Residues: CSVDDSGTSSSYEQYF.

This chain uses TRBV4-2 with TRBJ2-2; 9 positions match TRBD2. Germline trimming cut 3 bases from V and 5 bases from J; bases unmatched to any gene: 10. The CDR3 totals 17 residues. Germline-derived CDR1 and CDR2 are LGHNA and YNFKEQ. CDR3: CASSHEGLAGYTGELFF. CDR3 in DNA: TGTGCCAGCAGCCATGAGGGGCTAGCGGGGTATACCGGGGAGCTGTTTTTT.

This clonotype came up a few times. The chain uses TRBV24-1 and TRBJ1-1; 10 bases map to TRBD1. From germline, CDR1 is KGHDR and CDR2 SFDVKD. V lost 5 bases and J lost 4; bases outside the gene matches: 0. There are 13 residues in the CDR3. CDR3: CATSGTGGTEAFF. CDR3 bases: TGTGCCACCAGTGGGACAGGGGGCACTGAAGCTTTCTTT.

On this clonotype itself: A much larger clone differs by one base, so this may be a read error. The CDR3 DNA sequence: TGTGCCTGCAGCTCAAACACCGGGGAGCTGTTTTTT. Translation: CACSSNTGELFF. The rearrangement joins TRBV28 to TRBJ2-2, with D unclear. From germline, CDR1 is MDHEN and CDR2 SYDVKM. There are 12 residues in the CDR3.

Concerning this clonotype itself: A junction boundary mismatches the germline segment, possibly from a read error. The chain joins TRBV5-4 to TRBJ2-6; D perhaps matches TRBD1 (6 bases). The length of the CDR3 is 16 residues. Germline assignment: CDR1 SGHNT and CDR2 YYREEE (reference sequence). This CDR3 is CASSFDGLLGANVMIF. As DNA, the CDR3 is TGTGCCAGCAGCTTCGACGGGTTGTTGGGGGCCAACGTCATGATTTTC.

This clonotype was counted a few times. One base away lies a much larger clone, so this may be a sequencing read error. The chain recombines TRBV10-1 with TRBJ2-1; no firm D call. From germline, CDR1 is WNHNN and CDR2 SYGVQD (reference sequence). The CDR3 spans 14 residues. The CDR3 DNA sequence: TGCGCCAGCAGTGACCTGTCGACGGCCCCTCTTCGACTCTTC. This encodes CASSDLSTAPLRLF.

In regard to this clonotype: Its ends do not fully match the called genes, so a read error is possible. This chain uses TRBV6-1 with TRBJ2-2; D could derive from TRBD1 or TRBD2 (5 bases each). Per germline, CDR1 MNHNS and CDR2 SASEGT. The CDR3 length is 15 residues. CDR3 in amino acids: CASRMRDMDTGKLFF. In DNA, the CDR3 is TGTGCCAGCAGGATGAGAGACATGGACACCGGGAAGCTGTTTTTT.

In its sample, this clonotype was seen once. V gene TRBV6-1 combines with J gene TRBJ1-1, with D possibly matching TRBD1 (6 bases). The germline V gene has CDR1 MNHNS and CDR2 SASEGT. Trimming took off 6 bases at V and 1 base at J, with 24 bases between the two ends. This CDR3 spans 18 amino acids. The CDR3 bases are TGTGCCAGCAGCTTCTTAAAACTCACAGGGCTGGGGAACACTGAAGCTTTCTTT. Translation gives CASSFLKLTGLGNTEAFF.

This clonotype was picked up a small number of times. A read error may be the cause here, since a much bigger clone is one base away. The chain joins TRBV5-1 to TRBJ2-3; perhaps D is TRBD1 or TRBD2 (5 bases each). CDR1 SGHRS and CDR2 YFSETQ come from the germline V gene. The CDR3 spans 17 residues. CDR3 nucleotides: TGCGCCAGCAGCTTCGGGGCGTCGGCGGAGAGCACAGATACGCAGAATTTT. Protein: CASSFGASAESTDTQNF.

A remark on this clonotype: This could be a read error, since a much larger clone is one nucleotide away. V is TRBV5-1 and J is TRBJ2-3; 7 bases are shared with TRBD1. CDR3 size: 15 residues. CDR1 is SGHRS and CDR2 is YFSETQ in the germline V gene. The CDR3 coding sequence is TGCGTCAGCAGCTTAACAGGGGATGCCGCAGATACGCAGTATTTT. As protein: CVSSLTGDAADTQYF.

The CDR3 DNA follows: TGTGCTAGCGCGAATAGTATTCAGCCCCAGCATTTT. This encodes CASANSIQPQHF. The chain uses TRBV6-6 and TRBJ1-5; D remains ambiguous. There are 12 residues in the CDR3. Germline-derived CDR1 and CDR2 are MNHNY and SVGAGI (reference sequence).

To note about this clonotype: A junction boundary mismatches the germline segment, possibly from a read error. The chain carries TRBV28 and TRBJ2-1; D remains unclear. The germline V gene has CDR1 MDHEN and CDR2 SYDVKM. The CDR3 runs 16 residues. This CDR3 reads CASSQRPHSPYNEQFF. CDR3 in DNA: TGTGCCAGCAGTCAGAGGCCCCACAGTCCGTACAATGAGCAGTTCTTT.

For this clonotype: Its ends do not fully match the called genes, so a read error is possible. The chain couples TRBV12-3 or TRBV12-4 to TRBJ2-1, with TRBD2 as a possible D gene (6 bases). The CDR3 runs 16 residues. CDR3 nucleotides: TGTGCCAGCAGTTCAACTTCCGGGACTCGCGGCAATGAGCAGCTCTTC. Translated: CASSSTSGTRGNEQLF.

The chain employs TRBV28 and TRBJ1-5; D is undetermined. CDR1 is MDHEN, CDR2 SYDVKM, per germline. Deletions cut 6 bases from V and 3 bases from J, with 15 bases between. The CDR3 consists of 15 residues. CDR3 bases: TGTGCCAGCAGAATTCAGTGGGTTCTCAATCAGCCCCAGCATTTT. This translates into CASRIQWVLNQPQHF.